The clone carrying this T cell receptor beta chain was counted ten times or more. Its antigen is unidentified. This sample is part of a study of T cells after yellow fever vaccination. Study-wide context: Those fractions that held only low numbers of cells were prepared using the SMART-Seq v4 Ultra Low Input RNA kit. Study results and caveats: Reappearing after the booster were most of the clones from primary vaccination (around 95% CD4, approximately 85% CD8).

Germline V gives CDR1 DFQATT, CDR2 SNEGSKA (reference sequence). CDR3 length: 20 residues. Trimming cost V 0 bases and J 11 bases; bases outside gene matches: 26. A process of 5'RACE template switching, which added a universal primer site and UMIs, was used to make TCR cDNA. TCRdb recomputed calls from the 5' RACE reads with MiXCR, one row per CDR3 protein. The sample gives over 150,000 distinct CDR3 sequences, roughly 6.2% of which show up once; roughly 3% is in the top ten. The gene calls are TRBV20-1 and TRBJ2-3; 10 bases line up with TRBD2. The sequenced sample was CD4+ T cells sorted from PBMCs, obtained on the day of the first yellow fever vaccination. This TCR derives from a man aged 18 to 35 who received the YFV17D yellow fever vaccine. In DNA form, the CDR3 reads TGCAGTGCTAGAGATTTGCGTCTAGCGGGGGCCCGGCTGCTGAGGTTTGTGCAGTATTTT. Its translation: CSARDLRLAGARLLRFVQYF.